The 17 T cell receptor beta chains reported below all come from one sample, sequenced in a study of response to subunit inactivated influenza vaccine. TCRdb re-analysed the RT-PCR reads in MiXCR, keeping a single row per CDR3 protein. The table shows about 780,000 distinct CDR3 sequences, with 18% occurring only once. This material consisted of PBMCs from blood, taken around 5 days after vaccination. These receptors all stem from a man in his forties or fifties who received an inactivated influenza vaccine.

This clonotype was counted at least ten times. V usage is TRBV29-1 and J usage is TRBJ2-1; no definite D call. The V gene's germline CDR1 is SQVTM and CDR2 ANQGSEA. CDR3 length equals 9 residues. V was pared by 2 bases and J by 10 bases, with 3 bases between. CDR3 loop: CSVEREQFF. CDR3 nucleotides: TGCAGCGTTGAAAGGGAGCAGTTCTTC.

V usage is TRBV6-5 and J usage is TRBJ1-5, with D perhaps TRBD1 (6 bases). The V gene's germline CDR1 is MNHEY and CDR2 SVGAGI. This CDR3 is 15 amino acids long. V was shortened by 0 bases and J by 3 bases, with 9 bases between the two germline ends. This chain's CDR3 is CASSYSDRFNQPQHF. In DNA, the CDR3 is TGTGCCAGCAGTTACTCAGACAGGTTCAATCAGCCCCAGCATTTT.

Worth noting for this clonotype: Germline and junction disagree at one end, which may indicate a read error. The CDR3 here is CASSLVGAQGGETQSF. The DNA of the CDR3 is TGTGCCAGCAGCTTAGTCGGGGCGCAGGGGGGAGAGACCCAGTCCTTC. This rearrangement joins TRBV7-2 to TRBJ2-5; the D gene is possibly TRBD1 (7 bases). Looked up from germline, CDR1 is SGHTA and CDR2 is FQGNSA. This CDR3 is built from 16 residues.

The chain joins TRBV24-1 to TRBJ2-1; perhaps TRBD2 as D (7 bases). The CDR3 has 15 residues. Looked up from germline, CDR1 is KGHDR and CDR2 is SFDVKD. Trimming pared 3 bases from V and 1 base from J, leaving 9 bases between. CDR3 protein: CATSDGGASYNEQFF. Here the CDR3 DNA reads TGTGCCACCAGTGATGGGGGGGCTTCCTACAATGAGCAGTTCTTC.

Only a few counts were recorded for this clonotype. The rearrangement uses TRBV7-8 and TRBJ2-1; 9 nucleotides line up with TRBD2. The V segment lost 5 bases and the J segment 8 bases; nucleotides outside the gene matches: 10. Germline loops: CDR1 SGHVS, CDR2 FQNEAQ. The CDR3 is made up of 15 amino acids. The CDR3 here is CASSRGLAPSHEQFF. CDR3 sequence (DNA): TGTGCCAGCAGCCGTGGACTAGCGCCATCCCATGAGCAGTTCTTC. Filled out from reference TRBV7-8 and TRBJ2-1, the complete variable domain reads GAGVSQSPRYKVAKRGQDVALRCDPISGHVSLFWYQQALGQGPEFLTYFQNEAQLDKSGLPSDRFFAERPEGSVSTLKIQRTQQEDSAVYLCASSRGLAPSHEQFFGPGTRLTVL.

This clonotype was recorded at least ten times. The V gene is TRBV7-9, the J gene TRBJ1-3; no definite D call. The CDR3 consists of 13 residues. Germline V lookup: CDR1 SEHNR, CDR2 FQNEAQ (reference sequence). The V gene lost 1 base and the J gene lost 2 bases, with 3 bases spanning the gap. The CDR3 region is CASSLDPGNTIYF. For the CDR3, the DNA is TGTGCCAGCAGCTTAGATCCTGGAAACACCATATATTTT.

J is TRBJ1-5 and V is TRBV12-3 or TRBV12-4; the D gene is possibly TRBD1 (6 bases). The germline V and J ends were trimmed by 7 bases and 3 bases, with 13 bases remaining between them. The CDR3 is made up of 14 amino acids. The CDR3 DNA sequence: TGTGCCAGCAAAGCCGGACAGTACAATCAGCCCCAGCATTTT. Translated, it gives CASKAGQYNQPQHF.

This rearrangement joins TRBV24-1 to TRBJ1-5, with D possibly TRBD1 on 6 matching bases. There are 16 residues in the CDR3. Trimming took off 2 bases at V and 7 bases at J, with 17 bases between the two ends. Per the germline V gene, CDR1 is KGHDR and CDR2 is SFDVKD. CDR3 nucleotides: TGTGCCACCAGTGATTCAACGACAGGCGGGAAGCAGCCCCAGCATTTT. Translated, it gives CATSDSTTGGKQPQHF.

In DNA, the CDR3 is TGTGCCATCAGTGAGTCGATACGGGGCCTCTCTGGAAACACCATATATTTT. Amino acid sequence: CAISESIRGLSGNTIYF. The chain recombines TRBV10-3 with TRBJ1-3; the D gene is possibly TRBD1 (5 bases). The CDR3 sequence is 17 residues long. Trimming cost V 0 bases and J 0 bases, with 12 bases left between them. Looked up from germline, CDR1 is ENHRY and CDR2 is SYGVKD.

This clonotype was seen ten or more times. Here the CDR3 DNA reads TGTGCCAGCAGCTCAGGACTAGGGGTCGGTGAGCAGTTCTTC. It encodes CASSSGLGVGEQFF. The chain uses TRBV7-9 and TRBJ2-1; 7 positions match TRBD2. This CDR3 spans 14 amino acids. Germline loops: CDR1 SEHNR, CDR2 FQNEAQ (reference sequence). Unmatched junction bases numbered 9, after V lost 4 bases and J lost 9 bases.

This clonotype showed up many times. The chain is built from TRBV24-1 and TRBJ2-1; 8 bases line up with TRBD1. V lost 4 bases, J lost 6 bases, and 4 bases stayed unmatched. Germline values: CDR1 KGHDR, CDR2 SFDVKD. CDR3 size: 14 residues. The CDR3, as DNA: TGTGCCACCAGTGACGGACAGGGTGTCAATGAGCAGTTCTTC. It specifies CATSDGQGVNEQFF.

The gene calls are TRBV5-5 and TRBJ1-4; possibly TRBD1 for D (5 bases). In germline, CDR1 is SGHKS, CDR2 YYEKEE (reference sequence). CDR3 length: 14 amino acids. V shed 3 bases and J shed 2 bases, with 8 bases lying between them. The CDR3 sequence is CASSSGFTNEKLFF. Written as DNA, the CDR3 is TGTGCCAGCAGCTCAGGGTTCACTAATGAAAAACTGTTTTTT.

This clonotype was found a few times. The gene calls are TRBV28 and TRBJ1-1, with a possible D match to TRBD1 (6 bases). The germline CDR1 and CDR2 sequences are MDHEN and SYDVKM. This CDR3 region has 17 residues. V was trimmed by 5 bases and J by 2 bases, leaving 21 bases between them. CDR3 protein: CASSPYTGGSFNTEAFF. The CDR3 nucleotides read TGTGCCAGCAGTCCTTATACGGGGGGCTCGTTTAACACTGAAGCTTTCTTT.

The chain carries TRBV20-1 and TRBJ2-6; D uncertain. The V gene's germline CDR1 is DFQATT and CDR2 SNEGSKA (reference sequence). There are 14 residues in the CDR3. With 4 bases removed from V and 4 bases from J, the gap between germline ends came to 11 bases. CDR3: CSATRLSGANVLTF. The CDR3 DNA sequence: TGCAGTGCTACCAGATTATCGGGGGCCAACGTCCTGACTTTC.

The chain uses TRBV20-1 and TRBJ1-6; 7 bases are a match to TRBD1. The CDR3 runs 14 residues. Trimming at V came to 2 bases and at J to 5 bases, leaving 3 bases not matched to a gene. Germline assignment: CDR1 DFQATT and CDR2 SNEGSKA (reference sequence). The CDR3 protein is CSARTGVHNSPLHF. The CDR3 nucleotides read TGCAGTGCTAGAACAGGGGTTCATAATTCACCCCTCCACTTT.

Comments on this clonotype: One end of the junction does not line up with germline, which may come from a read error. The V and J genes are TRBV12-3 or TRBV12-4 and TRBJ2-3, with D perhaps TRBD2 (5 bases). The CDR3 extends over 16 amino acids. This chain's CDR3 is CASSLGLFSSSDTQYF. The CDR3 DNA reads TGTGCCAGCAGCTTAGGCTTGTTTTCTAGCTCAGATACGCAGTATTTT.

The chain links TRBV6-2 or TRBV6-3 to TRBJ2-4; TRBD2 matches at 7 bases. CDR3 length: 12 amino acids. The V gene's germline CDR1 is MNHEY and CDR2 SVGEGT. V trimming: 6 bases; J trimming: 6 bases; junction bases outside the gene matches: 2. CDR3 sequence: CASSRTRNIQYF. The CDR3 DNA sequence: TGTGCCAGCAGCCGGACTAGAAACATTCAGTACTTC.